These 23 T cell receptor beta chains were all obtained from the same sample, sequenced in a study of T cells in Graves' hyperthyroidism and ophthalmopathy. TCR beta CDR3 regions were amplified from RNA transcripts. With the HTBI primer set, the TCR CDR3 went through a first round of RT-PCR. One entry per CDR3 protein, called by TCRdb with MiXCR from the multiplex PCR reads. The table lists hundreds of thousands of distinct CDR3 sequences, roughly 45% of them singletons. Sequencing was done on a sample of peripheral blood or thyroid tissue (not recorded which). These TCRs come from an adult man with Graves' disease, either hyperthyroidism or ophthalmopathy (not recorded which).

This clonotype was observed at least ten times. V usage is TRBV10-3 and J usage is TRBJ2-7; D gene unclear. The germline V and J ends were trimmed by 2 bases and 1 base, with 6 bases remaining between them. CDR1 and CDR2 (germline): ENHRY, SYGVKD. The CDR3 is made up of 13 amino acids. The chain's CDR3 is CAISETASYEQYF. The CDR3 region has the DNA TGTGCCATCAGTGAGACGGCGTCCTACGAGCAGTACTTC.

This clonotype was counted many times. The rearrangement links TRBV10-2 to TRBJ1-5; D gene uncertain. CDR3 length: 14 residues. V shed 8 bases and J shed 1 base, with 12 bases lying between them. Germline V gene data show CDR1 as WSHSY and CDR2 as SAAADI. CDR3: CASRAGFSNQPQHF. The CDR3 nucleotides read TGCGCCAGCCGGGCGGGGTTCAGCAATCAGCCCCAGCATTTT.

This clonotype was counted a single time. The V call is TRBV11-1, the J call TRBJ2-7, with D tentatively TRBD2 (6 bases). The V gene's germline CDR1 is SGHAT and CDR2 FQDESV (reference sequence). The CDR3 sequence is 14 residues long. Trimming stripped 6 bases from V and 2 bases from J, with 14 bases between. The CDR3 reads CASRGQAGTYEQYF. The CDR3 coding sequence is TGTGCCAGCAGGGGTCAGGCGGGAACCTACGAGCAGTACTTC.

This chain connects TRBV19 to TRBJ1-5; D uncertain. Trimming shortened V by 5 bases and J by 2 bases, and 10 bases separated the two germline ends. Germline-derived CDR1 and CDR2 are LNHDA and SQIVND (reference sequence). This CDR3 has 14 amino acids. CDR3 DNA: TGTGCCAGTAGTGGGTCTCATGGCAATCAGCCCCAGCATTTT. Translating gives CASSGSHGNQPQHF.

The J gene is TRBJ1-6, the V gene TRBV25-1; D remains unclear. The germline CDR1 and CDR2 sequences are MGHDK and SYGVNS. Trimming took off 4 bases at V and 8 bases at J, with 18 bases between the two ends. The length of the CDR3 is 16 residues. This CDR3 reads CASSARDLTGYSPLHF. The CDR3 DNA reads TGTGCCAGCAGTGCTAGAGATCTTACGGGTTATTCACCCCTCCACTTT.

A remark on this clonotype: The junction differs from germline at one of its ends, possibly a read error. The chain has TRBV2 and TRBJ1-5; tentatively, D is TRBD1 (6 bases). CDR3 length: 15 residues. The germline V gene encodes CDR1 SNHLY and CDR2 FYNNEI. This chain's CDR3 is CASGGSGQSNRPQHF. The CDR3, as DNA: TGTGCCAGCGGGGGTTCAGGACAGAGCAATCGGCCCCAGCATTTT.

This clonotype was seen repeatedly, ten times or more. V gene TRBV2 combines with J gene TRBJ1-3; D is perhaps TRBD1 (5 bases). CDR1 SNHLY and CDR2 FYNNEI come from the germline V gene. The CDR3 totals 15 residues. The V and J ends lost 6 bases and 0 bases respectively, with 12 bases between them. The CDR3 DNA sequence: TGTGCCAGCAGCGGACAAGAACCCTCTGGAAACACCATATATTTT. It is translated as CASSGQEPSGNTIYF.

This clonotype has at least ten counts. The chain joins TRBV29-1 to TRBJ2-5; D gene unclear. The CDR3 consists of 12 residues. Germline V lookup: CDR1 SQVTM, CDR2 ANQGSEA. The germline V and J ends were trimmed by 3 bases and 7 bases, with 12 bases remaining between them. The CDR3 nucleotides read TGCAGCGTTGAGTCAGAGTCCGGGACCCAGTACTTC. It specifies CSVESESGTQYF.

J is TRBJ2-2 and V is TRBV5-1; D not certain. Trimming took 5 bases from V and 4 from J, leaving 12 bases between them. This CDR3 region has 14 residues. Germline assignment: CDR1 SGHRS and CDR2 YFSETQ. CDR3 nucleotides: TGCGCCAGCAGTTTCCCTTTAAGCACCGGGGAGCTGTTTTTT. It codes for CASSFPLSTGELFF.

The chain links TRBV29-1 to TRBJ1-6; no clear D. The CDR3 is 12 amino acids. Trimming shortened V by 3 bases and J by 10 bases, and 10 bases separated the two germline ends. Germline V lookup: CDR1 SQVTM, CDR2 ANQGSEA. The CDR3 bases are TGCAGCGTTGAGGAGGGTGAATCACCCCTCCACTTT. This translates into CSVEEGESPLHF.

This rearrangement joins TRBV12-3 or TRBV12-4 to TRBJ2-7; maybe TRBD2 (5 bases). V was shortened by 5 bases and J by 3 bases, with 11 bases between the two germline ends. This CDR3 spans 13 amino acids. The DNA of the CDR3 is TGTGCCAGCAGTCTCGACGGGGACTACGAGCAGTACTTC. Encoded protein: CASSLDGDYEQYF.

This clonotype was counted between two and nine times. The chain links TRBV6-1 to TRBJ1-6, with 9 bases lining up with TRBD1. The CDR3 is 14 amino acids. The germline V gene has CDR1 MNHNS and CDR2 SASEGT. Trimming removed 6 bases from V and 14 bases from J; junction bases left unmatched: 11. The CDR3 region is CASRDRGSRGSLHF. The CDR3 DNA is TGTGCCAGCAGGGACAGGGGATCCAGGGGGTCCCTCCACTTT.

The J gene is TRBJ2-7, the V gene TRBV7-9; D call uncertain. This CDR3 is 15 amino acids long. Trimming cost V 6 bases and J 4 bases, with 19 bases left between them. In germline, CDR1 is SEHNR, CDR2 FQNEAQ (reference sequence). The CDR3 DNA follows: TGTGCCAGCAGTCTAACCCCCGCAGGAAGATACGAGCAGTACTTC. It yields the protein CASSLTPAGRYEQYF.

In nucleotides, the CDR3 is TGTGCCAGCAGCTTGAGAGGGGACACCGGGGAGCTGTTTTTT. Translated: CASSLRGDTGELFF. This rearrangement joins TRBV5-4 to TRBJ2-2, with D possibly being TRBD1 or TRBD2 (5 bases each). The CDR3 loop spans 14 amino acids. From germline, CDR1 is SGHNT and CDR2 YYREEE (reference sequence). The V and J ends lost 1 base and 3 bases respectively, with 7 bases between them. Looking up the rest from reference TRBV5-4 and TRBJ2-2 gives the full variable domain: ETGVTQSPTHLIKTRGQQVTLRCSSQSGHNTVSWYQQALGQGPQFIFQYYREEENGRGNFPPRFSGLQFPNYSSELNVNALELDDSALYLCASSLRGDTGELFFGEGSRLTVL.

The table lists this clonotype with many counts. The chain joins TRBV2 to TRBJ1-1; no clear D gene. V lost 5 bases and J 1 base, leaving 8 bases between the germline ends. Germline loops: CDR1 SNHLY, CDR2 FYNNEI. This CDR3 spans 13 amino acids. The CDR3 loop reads CASSTDWNTEAFF. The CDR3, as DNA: TGTGCCAGCAGTACTGACTGGAACACTGAAGCTTTCTTT.

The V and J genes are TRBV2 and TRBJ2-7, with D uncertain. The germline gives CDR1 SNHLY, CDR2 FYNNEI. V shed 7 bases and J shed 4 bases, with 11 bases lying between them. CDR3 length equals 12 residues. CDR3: CASMDWGYEQYF. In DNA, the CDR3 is TGTGCCAGCATGGATTGGGGTTACGAGCAGTACTTC.

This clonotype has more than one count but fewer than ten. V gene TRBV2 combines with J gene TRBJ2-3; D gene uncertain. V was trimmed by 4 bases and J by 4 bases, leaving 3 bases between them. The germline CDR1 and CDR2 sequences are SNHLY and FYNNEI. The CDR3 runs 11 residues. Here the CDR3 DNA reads TGTGCCAGCAGTGTGGCAGATACGCAGTATTTT. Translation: CASSVADTQYF. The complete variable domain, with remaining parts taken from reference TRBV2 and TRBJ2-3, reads EPEVTQTPSHQVTQMGQEVILRCVPISNHLYFYWYRQILGQKVEFLVSFYNNEISEKSEIFDDQFSVERPDGSNFTLKIRSTKLEDSAMYFCASSVADTQYFGPGTRLTVL.

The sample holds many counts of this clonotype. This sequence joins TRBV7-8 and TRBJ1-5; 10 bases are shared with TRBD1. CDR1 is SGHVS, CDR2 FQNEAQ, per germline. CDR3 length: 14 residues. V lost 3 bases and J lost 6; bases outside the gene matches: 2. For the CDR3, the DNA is TGTGCCAGCAGCTTCGGACAGGGGGTTCAGCCCCAGCATTTT. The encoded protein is CASSFGQGVQPQHF.

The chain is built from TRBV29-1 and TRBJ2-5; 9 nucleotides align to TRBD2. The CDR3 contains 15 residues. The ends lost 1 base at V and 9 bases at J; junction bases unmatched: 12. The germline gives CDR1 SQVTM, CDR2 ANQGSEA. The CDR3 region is CSVEVDSGRPRAQYF. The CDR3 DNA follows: TGCAGCGTTGAAGTGGACAGCGGGAGGCCGCGGGCCCAGTACTTC.

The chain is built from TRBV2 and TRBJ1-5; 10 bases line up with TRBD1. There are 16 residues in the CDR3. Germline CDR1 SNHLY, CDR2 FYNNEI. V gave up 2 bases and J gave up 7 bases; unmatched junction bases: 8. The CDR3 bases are TGTGCCAGCAGTGAAAGGGGACAGGGGCCAAGCCAGCCCCAGCATTTT. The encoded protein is CASSERGQGPSQPQHF. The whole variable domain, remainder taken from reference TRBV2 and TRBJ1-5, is EPEVTQTPSHQVTQMGQEVILRCVPISNHLYFYWYRQILGQKVEFLVSFYNNEISEKSEIFDDQFSVERPDGSNFTLKIRSTKLEDSAMYFCASSERGQGPSQPQHFGDGTRLSIL.

The CDR3 bases are TGTGCCAGCAGCCCGACAGGGGCCTTCTTCGAAGCTTTCTTT. Its protein is CASSPTGAFFEAFF. The chain combines TRBV7-3 with TRBJ1-1, with 8 bases lining up with TRBD1. The germline V gene has CDR1 SGHTA and CDR2 FQGTGA. V lost 5 bases and J lost 8; bases outside the gene matches: 10. The CDR3 totals 14 residues.

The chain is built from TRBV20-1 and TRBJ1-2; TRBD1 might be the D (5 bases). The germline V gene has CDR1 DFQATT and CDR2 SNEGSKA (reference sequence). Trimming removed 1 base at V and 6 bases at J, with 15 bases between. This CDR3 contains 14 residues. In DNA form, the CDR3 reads TGCAGTGCTAGAGGCGGGGGACTGTTCAATGGCTACACCTTC. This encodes CSARGGGLFNGYTF.

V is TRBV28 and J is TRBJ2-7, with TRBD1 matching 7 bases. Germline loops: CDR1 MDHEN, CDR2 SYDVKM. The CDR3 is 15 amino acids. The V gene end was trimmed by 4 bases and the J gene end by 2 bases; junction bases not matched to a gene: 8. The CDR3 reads CASSSEGQEPYEQYF. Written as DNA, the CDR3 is TGTGCCAGCAGTTCGGAAGGACAGGAGCCCTACGAGCAGTACTTC. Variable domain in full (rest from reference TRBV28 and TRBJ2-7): DVKVTQSSRYLVKRTGEKVFLECVQDMDHENMFWYRQDPGLGLRLIYFSYDVKMKEKGDIPEGYSVSREKKERFSLILESASTNQTSMYLCASSSEGQEPYEQYFGPGTRLTVT.